Shown below are 26 T cell receptor beta chains from a single sample sequenced in a study of neurological immune-mediated disorders. TCRdb reanalysed the 5' RACE reads using MiXCR and keeps one entry per CDR3 protein. The sample shows tens of thousands of distinct CDR3 sequences, over 3% of them seen only once. Sequencing was carried out using PBMCs. Receptors were obtained from a woman in her 30s with multiple sclerosis.

This clonotype was observed at least ten times. Germline is not matched at one junction end, which may reflect a read error. This chain joins TRBV5-1 and TRBJ1-5; 7 nucleotides align to TRBD1. This CDR3 spans 16 amino acids. CDR1 and CDR2 from the germline V gene are SGHRS and YFSETQ. The CDR3 region has the DNA TGCGCCAGCAGCCCGGGACCCGAAGGGGGCAATCAGCCCCAGAATTTT. Encoded protein: CASSPGPEGGNQPQNF.

This clonotype was found many times. This chain uses TRBV20-1 with TRBJ2-2; D is perhaps TRBD1 (5 bases). V gave up 0 bases and J gave up 6 bases, with 11 bases separating them. The CDR3 runs to 14 residues. Looked up from germline, CDR1 is DFQATT and CDR2 is SNEGSKA (reference sequence). CDR3 loop: CSARDGARAGELFF. CDR3 sequence (DNA): TGCAGTGCTAGAGATGGGGCTAGGGCCGGGGAGCTGTTTTTT.

This clonotype has ten or more counts. This chain joins TRBV7-2 and TRBJ2-1, with 8 positions matching TRBD2. V was pared by 4 bases and J by 4 bases, with 6 bases of the junction left unmatched. CDR3 length equals 15 residues. Germline V gives CDR1 SGHTA, CDR2 FQGNSA. The CDR3 loop is CASSSGGGTYNEQFF. The CDR3 bases are TGTGCCAGCAGCTCCGGGGGGGGGACATACAATGAGCAGTTCTTC.

This clonotype has ten or more counts. V usage is TRBV7-2 and J usage is TRBJ1-4; 8 bases match TRBD1. With 5 bases clipped from V and 3 bases from J, the junction kept 5 bases outside the gene matches. The CDR3 contains 15 residues. Germline assignment: CDR1 SGHTA and CDR2 FQGNSA. DNA for the CDR3: TGTGCCAGCAGCACCCGACAGGGGTCTAATGAAAAACTGTTTTTT. It is translated as CASSTRQGSNEKLFF. The whole variable domain, filled in from reference TRBV7-2 and TRBJ1-4, reads GAGVSQSPSNKVTEKGKDVELRCDPISGHTALYWYRQSLGQGLEFLIYFQGNSAPDKSGLPSDRFSAERTGGSVSTLTIQRTQQEDSAVYLCASSTRQGSNEKLFFGSGTQLSVL.

There are many counts of this clonotype. The chain uses TRBV2 and TRBJ2-2, with no clear D. This CDR3 contains 14 residues. Trimming pared 0 bases from V and 8 bases from J, leaving 10 bases between. Germline V gives CDR1 SNHLY, CDR2 FYNNEI. The CDR3 is CASSEAGRGGELFF. The CDR3 DNA sequence: TGTGCCAGCAGTGAAGCCGGTCGAGGTGGGGAGCTGTTTTTT.

This clonotype occurred many times. The chain couples TRBV18 to TRBJ2-4; a possible D gene is TRBD1 (5 bases). The V gene lost 5 bases and the J gene lost 9 bases, with 14 bases spanning the gap. Germline CDR1 reads KGHSH; CDR2 reads LQKENI. The CDR3 totals 13 residues. The CDR3 DNA reads as TGTGCCAGCTCAGATCTGACAGAAGGCATTCAGTACTTC. Translating gives CASSDLTEGIQYF. The variable domain in full, completed from reference TRBV18 and TRBJ2-4, reads NAGVMQNPRHLVRRRGQEARLRCSPMKGHSHVYWYRQLPEEGLKFMVYLQKENIIDESGMPKERFSAEFPKEGPSILRIQQVVRGDSAAYFCASSDLTEGIQYFGAGTRLSVL.

This clonotype has at least ten counts. The junction shows a germline mismatch at one end, possibly a read error. The V call is TRBV5-6, the J call TRBJ1-6; D perhaps matches TRBD1 (5 bases). CDR3 length: 15 amino acids. The germline V gene encodes CDR1 SGHDT and CDR2 YYEEEE. The CDR3 DNA is TGTGCCAGCAGCTACAGGTTGGCCATGAATTCACCCCTCAACTTT. It yields the protein CASSYRLAMNSPLNF.

Sample share makes this clonotype medium-sized (0.01 to 0.1%). The chain recombines TRBV12-3 or TRBV12-4 with TRBJ1-1; tentatively, D is TRBD1 (5 bases). V was pared by 2 bases and J by 4 bases, with 11 bases between. This CDR3 region has 14 residues. The CDR3 DNA sequence: TGTGCCAGCAGTTTAAGGGGAGGAGGCACTGAAGCTTTCTTT. It is translated as CASSLRGGGTEAFF.

The sample holds many counts of this clonotype. This chain joins TRBV5-1 and TRBJ1-1, with TRBD1 as a possible D gene (5 bases). Germline CDR1 and CDR2: SGHRS and YFSETQ. The CDR3 loop spans 14 amino acids. V lost 4 bases and J lost 1, with 11 bases in between. CDR3 protein: CASSPPGPNTEAFF. Here the CDR3 DNA reads TGCGCCAGCAGCCCTCCAGGGCCGAACACTGAAGCTTTCTTT.

This clonotype was detected many times. Germline and junction disagree at one end, which may indicate a read error. The CDR3 is CASSLSRDRRVLNF. As DNA, the CDR3 is TGTGCCAGCAGCCTCAGCAGGGACCGACGGGTCCTCAACTTT. The gene calls are TRBV3-1 and TRBJ1-6, with D maybe TRBD1 (5 bases). Germline V lookup: CDR1 LGHDT, CDR2 YNNKEL (reference sequence). The CDR3 totals 14 residues.

This clonotype was detected ten times or more. The rearrangement uses TRBV7-8 and TRBJ2-7, with D possibly being TRBD1 (5 bases). Trimming took 1 base from V and 0 from J, leaving 13 bases between them. CDR3 size: 16 residues. Germline lookup yields CDR1 SGHVS and CDR2 FQNEAQ. CDR3: CASSLVGRASSYEQYF. The CDR3, as DNA: TGTGCCAGCAGCTTAGTCGGCAGGGCAAGCTCCTACGAGCAGTACTTC.

This clonotype was seen at least ten times. The genes are TRBV20-1 and TRBJ2-1, with D maybe TRBD2 (5 bases). This CDR3 spans 14 amino acids. Germline V gene data show CDR1 as DFQATT and CDR2 as SNEGSKA (reference sequence). V gave up 6 bases and J gave up 5 bases, with 17 bases separating them. The CDR3 reads CSAPLETINNEQFF. The CDR3 DNA reads TGCAGTGCCCCCCTAGAGACTATAAACAATGAGCAGTTCTTC.

This clonotype has ten or more counts. V is TRBV6-8 and J is TRBJ2-1; 7 bases fit TRBD2. Germline lookup yields CDR1 MNHGY and CDR2 SAAAGT. This CDR3 region has 16 residues. V lost 0 bases, J lost 1 base, and 3 bases stayed unmatched. CDR3: CASSYSWGGSYNEQFF. As DNA, the CDR3 is TGTGCCAGCAGTTACTCGTGGGGGGGGTCCTACAATGAGCAGTTCTTC.

The table lists this clonotype with many counts. V gene TRBV9 combines with J gene TRBJ2-2; D assignment may be TRBD1 or TRBD2 (5 bases each). V gave up 6 bases and J gave up 4 bases, with 19 bases separating them. Germline V gene lookup returns CDR1 SGDLS and CDR2 YYNGEE. The CDR3 has 16 residues. The CDR3 sequence is CASTPRGDPPTGELFF. The CDR3 bases are TGTGCCAGCACCCCCCGAGGGGATCCCCCCACCGGGGAGCTGTTTTTT. Filled out from reference TRBV9 and TRBJ2-2, the complete variable domain reads DSGVTQTPKHLITATGQRVTLRCSPRSGDLSVYWYQQSLDQGLQFLIQYYNGEERAKGNILERFSAQQFPDLHSELNLSSLELGDSALYFCASTPRGDPPTGELFFGEGSRLTVL.

This clonotype came up many times. The chain carries TRBV20-1 and TRBJ2-3, with 10 bases matching TRBD1. This CDR3 has 14 amino acids. Germline assignment: CDR1 DFQATT and CDR2 SNEGSKA (reference sequence). The V and J ends lost 6 bases and 3 bases, in that order; junction bases with no gene match: 6. The DNA for the CDR3 is TGCAGTGCCCAACCGGGACAGGGGACAGATACGCAGTATTTT. It codes for CSAQPGQGTDTQYF.

This clonotype was observed many times. The chain combines TRBV5-1 with TRBJ2-1; weak D call: TRBD2 (6 bases). CDR1 is SGHRS, CDR2 YFSETQ, per germline. The CDR3 covers 15 residues. V was trimmed by 1 base and J by 0 bases, leaving 8 bases between them. The CDR3 DNA follows: TGCGCCAGCAGCTTGTTGGGGGGCTCCTACAATGAGCAGTTCTTC. Amino acid sequence: CASSLLGGSYNEQFF.

The sample holds many counts of this clonotype. The chain links TRBV24-1 to TRBJ2-7, with TRBD2 matching 7 bases. The V segment lost 9 bases and the J segment 0 bases; nucleotides outside the gene matches: 1. The CDR3 has 12 residues. CDR1 KGHDR and CDR2 SFDVKD come from the germline V gene. The CDR3 loop reads CATGGDSYEQYF. In DNA form, the CDR3 reads TGTGCCACCGGGGGGGACTCCTACGAGCAGTACTTC.

This clonotype was detected many times. This chain joins TRBV14 and TRBJ2-1; TRBD2 is a possible D gene (7 bases). CDR3 length: 14 amino acids. Germline V gives CDR1 SGHDN, CDR2 FVKESK. V was cut by 8 bases and J by 1 base, with 12 bases left in between. CDR3 DNA: TGTGCCAGCCGGGGGGCCGCGTCCTACAATGAGCAGTTCTTC. It is translated as CASRGAASYNEQFF.

This clonotype was found many times. The chain uses TRBV5-1 and TRBJ2-1; 8 bases are a match to TRBD2. In germline, CDR1 is SGHRS, CDR2 YFSETQ. The CDR3 covers 13 residues. V lost 4 bases to trimming and J lost 6 bases; unmatched junction nucleotides: 3. The CDR3 loop is CASSRGGPNEQFF. CDR3 nucleotide sequence: TGCGCCAGCAGCCGGGGGGGCCCCAATGAGCAGTTCTTC.

This clonotype was recorded at least ten times. This sequence joins TRBV3-1 and TRBJ2-3; TRBD1 might be the D (5 bases). The V end lost 4 bases, the J end lost 0 bases, and 14 bases lay between the germline ends. The CDR3 consists of 16 residues. Germline CDR1 reads LGHDT; CDR2 reads YNNKEL (reference sequence). In nucleotides, the CDR3 is TGTGCCAGCAGCCGCAAAGGGGCATTTAGCACAGATACGCAGTATTTT. Its protein is CASSRKGAFSTDTQYF.

This clonotype was detected ten times or more. V gene TRBV28 combines with J gene TRBJ1-5; D gene ambiguous. The V gene lost 3 bases and the J gene lost 0 bases, with 12 bases spanning the gap. The length of the CDR3 is 16 residues. Germline V gene data show CDR1 as MDHEN and CDR2 as SYDVKM. The CDR3 reads CASSFYQHSSNQPQHF. DNA of the CDR3: TGTGCCAGCAGTTTTTACCAACACAGTAGCAATCAGCCCCAGCATTTT.

This clonotype was detected many times. The chain has TRBV20-1 and TRBJ2-7, with 10 bases that match TRBD2. CDR1 is DFQATT and CDR2 is SNEGSKA in the germline V gene (reference sequence). CDR3 length: 11 amino acids. Here the CDR3 DNA reads TGCGGAACTAGCGGGGATTACGAGCAGTACTTC. Protein sequence: CGTSGDYEQYF.

There are a few counts of this clonotype. A much larger clone is a single base away; this may be a read error. The V call is TRBV3-1, the J call TRBJ2-5, with no clear D. The V end was cut by 2 bases, the J end by 0 bases, with 1 base between. This CDR3 has 12 amino acids. Germline values: CDR1 LGHDT, CDR2 YNNKEL (reference sequence). The CDR3 nucleotides are TGTGCCAGCAGCCAAAACCAAGAGACCCAGTACTTC. It specifies CASSQNQETQYF.

This clonotype appeared many times. The chain combines TRBV12-3 or TRBV12-4 with TRBJ1-2; TRBD1 might be the D (6 bases). Trimming left V 1 base short and J 4 bases short, with 10 bases between. This CDR3 has 14 residues. The CDR3 sequence is CASSLGGGPYGYTF. As DNA, the CDR3 is TGTGCCAGCAGTTTAGGAGGGGGTCCCTATGGCTACACCTTC.

Many counts were recorded for this clonotype. V usage is TRBV20-1 and J usage is TRBJ1-4, with D possibly TRBD1 on 6 matching bases. The germline CDR1 and CDR2 sequences are DFQATT and SNEGSKA (reference sequence). The CDR3 consists of 14 residues. Trimming removed 3 bases at V and 9 bases at J, with 17 bases between. The CDR3 is CSARFSGVGQKLFF. For the CDR3, the DNA is TGCAGTGCTAGGTTCTCAGGGGTAGGACAAAAACTGTTTTTT.

The sample holds many counts of this clonotype. The CDR3 protein is CASSPSRGGRDEQYF. The DNA for the CDR3 is TGTGCCAGCAGTCCATCCCGGGGCGGGAGAGACGAGCAGTACTTC. The chain has TRBV2 and TRBJ2-7; 7 bases are a match to TRBD2. The CDR3 length is 15 residues. The germline V gene has CDR1 SNHLY and CDR2 FYNNEI. J gave up 5 bases and V 5 bases, and 12 bases lay outside the gene matches.